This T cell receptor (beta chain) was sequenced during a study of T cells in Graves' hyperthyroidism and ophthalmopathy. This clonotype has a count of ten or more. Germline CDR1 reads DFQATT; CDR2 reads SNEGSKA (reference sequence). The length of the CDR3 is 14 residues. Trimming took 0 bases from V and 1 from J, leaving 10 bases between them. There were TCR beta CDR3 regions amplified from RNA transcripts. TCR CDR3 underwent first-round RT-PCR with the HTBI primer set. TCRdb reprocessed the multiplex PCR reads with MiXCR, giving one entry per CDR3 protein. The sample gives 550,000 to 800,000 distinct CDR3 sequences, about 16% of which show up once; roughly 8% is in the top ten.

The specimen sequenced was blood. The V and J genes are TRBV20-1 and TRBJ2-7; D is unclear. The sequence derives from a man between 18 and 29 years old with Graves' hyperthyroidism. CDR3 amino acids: CSARDDRGSYEQYF. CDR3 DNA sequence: TGCAGTGCTAGAGATGACCGCGGATCCTACGAGCAGTACTTC.